This record covers a single T cell receptor beta chain. Its antigen is currently unknown. The same CDR3 is also encoded by other DNA sequences in this sample. Using immunoSEQ multiplex PCR, the repertoire was profiled, and TCRdb retains in-frame clones only, with some absent. The repertoire consists of about 200,000 clones, with 91% occurring once and the leading ten covering about 3.5%. The sample originates from a study of T cell responses to AZD1222 COVID-19 vaccine. Findings of the study overall: Sampling captured repertoires only after the peak T cell response.

This TCR derives from an adult who received the AZD1222 COVID-19 vaccine. Sequenced material: peripheral blood, taken 28 days after the second AZD1222 dose.

DNA for the CDR3: TGTGCCAGCAGTTTATCGGGAAACACCATATATTTT. It translates to CASSLSGNTIYF. The rearrangement uses TRBV12-3 or TRBV12-4 and TRBJ1-3; D unclear. The CDR3 consists of 12 residues. V lost 2 bases and J 4 bases, leaving 3 bases between the germline ends.